Shown below are 24 T cell receptor beta chains from a single sample sequenced in a study of shared clonotypes between healthy human individuals (TCRdb year 2020). Library method: the immunoSEQ multiplex PCR assay. Entries here come from immuneACCESS through TCRdb and include only in-frame sequences with V and J called. Some clones fail to appear in such tables; in the studies checked, an unresolved V gene covers under half of the shortfall, and the cause of the remainder is unknown. For this sample there are 550,000 to 800,000 clones; under 80% appear just once. The ten most abundant clones make up approximately 1.8% of the sample. The sequencing sample was made of memory CD4+ T cells sorted from blood. This specimen's cell subset or site label, interpreted: CD45RA-negative fraction. These receptors were collected from a woman aged 25 to 39 in good health.

This chain links TRBV20-1 with TRBJ2-5, with a weak D call TRBD2 (5 bases). The CDR3 has 10 amino acids. Per the germline V gene, CDR1 is DFQATT and CDR2 is SNEGSKA (reference sequence). The V end was cut by 6 bases, the J end by 4 bases, with 6 bases between. Here the CDR3 DNA reads TGCAGTGCGGAGGCAGAGACCCAGTACTTC. Amino acids: CSAEAETQYF.

Points on this clone: A much larger clone sits a single nucleotide away, making a read error possible. The V gene is TRBV7-8, the J gene TRBJ2-1; 11 nucleotides align to TRBD2. Germline V gene lookup returns CDR1 SGHVS and CDR2 FQNEAQ. The CDR3 spans 15 residues. Germline trimming cut 3 bases from V and 3 bases from J; bases unmatched to any gene: 1. The DNA of the CDR3 is TGTGCCAGCAGCTTGGGACTAGCGGACTACAATGAGCAGTTCTTC. Translating gives CASSLGLADYNEQFF.

The rearrangement uses TRBV21-1 and TRBJ1-1. TRBV21-1 is designated a pseudogene. This CDR3 region has 17 residues. The CDR3 DNA reads TGTGCCAGCAGCAATCTTCGGTATGAGTGGGGGAACACTGAAGCTTTCTTT. Its protein is CASSNLRYEWGNTEAFF.

This chain uses TRBV6-6 with TRBJ1-1, with 8 bases fitting TRBD1. The CDR3 covers 15 residues. V lost 2 bases to trimming and J lost 1 base; unmatched junction nucleotides: 3. Germline V lookup: CDR1 MNHNY, CDR2 SVGAGI (reference sequence). The CDR3 region has the DNA TGTGCCAGCAGTTACGCGGACAGGGAGAACACTGAAGCTTTCTTT. It encodes CASSYADRENTEAFF.

The chain uses TRBV19 and TRBJ1-5, with 7 bases matching TRBD1. The CDR3 extends over 16 amino acids. V shed 5 bases, J shed 1 base, and the junction held 8 bases outside the gene matches. Germline CDR1 is LNHDA and CDR2 is SQIVND (reference sequence). The CDR3 sequence: CASSLKTGSSNQPQHF. CDR3 nucleotide sequence: TGTGCCAGTAGTCTAAAGACAGGGTCGAGCAATCAGCCCCAGCATTTT.

This clone was counted only a few times. The gene calls are TRBV19 and TRBJ1-1, with a tentative D call TRBD1 (5 bases). V lost 5 bases to trimming and J lost 2 bases, with 12 bases between them. There are 14 residues in the CDR3. CDR1 is LNHDA, CDR2 SQIVND, per germline (reference sequence). CDR3 loop: CASSPARENTEAFF. The CDR3 DNA reads TGTGCCAGTAGTCCGGCCAGGGAAAACACTGAAGCTTTCTTT.

The chain employs TRBV4-1 and TRBJ1-2; TRBD1 aligns across 8 bases. V was clipped by 0 bases and J by 7 bases; unmatched bases: 7. The CDR3 length is 15 residues. Per the germline V gene, CDR1 is MGHRA and CDR2 is YSYEKL. The CDR3 loop reads CASSQDGGTGVGYTF. CDR3 DNA sequence: TGCGCCAGCAGCCAAGATGGGGGGACAGGAGTTGGCTACACCTTC.

Worth noting for this clone: A read error is possible here, since a much larger clone lies one base away. The gene calls are TRBV7-9 and TRBJ2-5; 8 positions match TRBD1. The CDR3 covers 13 residues. Germline CDR1 SEHNR, CDR2 FQNEAQ (reference sequence). After removal of 3 bases from V and 4 bases from J, the junction contained 1 base not matched to a gene. The CDR3 sequence: CASSFGQGETQYF. CDR3 bases: TGTGCCAGCAGCTTTGGACAGGGAGAGACCCAGTACTTC.

The chain joins TRBV11-2 to TRBJ2-7; 10 bases are shared with TRBD1. This CDR3 region has 15 residues. V dropped 5 bases and J dropped 2; count of bases not matched to a gene: 6. Germline V gene data show CDR1 as SGHAT and CDR2 as FQNNGV. CDR3 residues: CASSPRDRGTYEQYF. In DNA form, the CDR3 reads TGTGCCAGCAGCCCGAGGGACAGGGGTACCTACGAGCAGTACTTC.

This clone has ten or more counts. The J gene is TRBJ2-3, the V gene TRBV2; D might be TRBD1 (6 bases). Germline CDR1 and CDR2: SNHLY and FYNNEI. The CDR3 is 15 residues long. V was pared by 5 bases and J by 1 base, with 13 bases between. In DNA, the CDR3 is TGTGCCAGCAGTAATCAGGGGAAGGGCACAGATACGCAGTATTTT. Protein sequence: CASSNQGKGTDTQYF. The full variable domain, in which reference TRBV2 and TRBJ2-3 provide the parts outside the CDR3, is EPEVTQTPSHQVTQMGQEVILRCVPISNHLYFYWYRQILGQKVEFLVSFYNNEISEKSEIFDDQFSVERPDGSNFTLKIRSTKLEDSAMYFCASSNQGKGTDTQYFGPGTRLTVL.

This clone has a handful of counts. This chain joins TRBV5-1 and TRBJ1-2, with 7 nucleotides matching TRBD1. Germline CDR1 SGHRS, CDR2 YFSETQ. CDR3 length: 15 residues. With V trimmed by 0 bases and J by 2 bases, 4 bases remained unmatched. CDR3 loop: CASSLATGENYGYTF. CDR3 bases: TGCGCCAGCAGCTTGGCCACAGGGGAAAACTATGGCTACACCTTC.

This sequence joins TRBV7-9 and TRBJ2-7; tentatively, D is TRBD1 (6 bases). Germline CDR1 reads SEHNR; CDR2 reads FQNEAQ (reference sequence). CDR3 length equals 14 residues. Trimming left V 5 bases short and J 1 base short, with 12 bases between. Written as DNA, the CDR3 is TGTGCCAGCAGCCTTACAGGGTCTTCCTACGAGCAGTACTTC. Encoded protein: CASSLTGSSYEQYF. The full variable domain, its missing parts supplied by reference TRBV7-9 and TRBJ2-7, is DTGVSQNPRHKITKRGQNVTFRCDPISEHNRLYWYRQTLGQGPEFLTYFQNEAQLEKSRLLSDRFSAERPKGSFSTLEIQRTEQGDSAMYLCASSLTGSSYEQYFGPGTRLTVT.

The rearrangement joins TRBV7-2 to TRBJ2-2, with 11 bases lining up with TRBD2. Germline CDR1 and CDR2: SGHTA and FQGNSA. The V gene end was trimmed by 2 bases and the J gene end by 5 bases; junction bases not matched to a gene: 4. The CDR3 has 16 amino acids. The CDR3 spells CASSLLVAGGTGELFF. DNA for the CDR3: TGTGCCAGCAGCTTATTGGTAGCGGGAGGGACCGGGGAGCTGTTTTTT. Full variable domain (rest looked up from reference TRBV7-2 and TRBJ2-2): GAGVSQSPSNKVTEKGKDVELRCDPISGHTALYWYRQSLGQGLEFLIYFQGNSAPDKSGLPSDRFSAERTGGSVSTLTIQRTQQEDSAVYLCASSLLVAGGTGELFFGEGSRLTVL.

J is TRBJ2-7 and V is TRBV25-1; D ambiguous. The V gene lost 5 bases and the J gene lost 4 bases, with 15 bases spanning the gap. This CDR3 has 14 amino acids. Germline CDR1 is MGHDK and CDR2 is SYGVNS. CDR3 DNA sequence: TGTGCCAGCAGTAACTCGGACGGATTTTACGAGCAGTACTTC. Translation: CASSNSDGFYEQYF.

This sequence joins TRBV7-3 and TRBJ2-5; 12 bases are shared with TRBD2. The CDR3 sequence is 17 residues long. After removal of 5 bases from V and 1 base from J, the junction contained 8 bases not matched to a gene. CDR1 SGHTA and CDR2 FQGTGA come from the germline V gene. The CDR3 nucleotides are TGTGCCAGCAGCCCAACTCCGGGACTAGCGGGCCAAGAGACCCAGTACTTC. This translates into CASSPTPGLAGQETQYF.

The rearrangement links TRBV5-1 to TRBJ1-3; weak D call: TRBD1 (5 bases). Trimming left V 4 bases short and J 0 bases short, with 11 bases between. The length of the CDR3 is 15 residues. Germline loops: CDR1 SGHRS, CDR2 YFSETQ. The DNA for the CDR3 is TGCGCCAGCAGCCCGGACACAAACTCTGGAAACACCATATATTTT. Translated: CASSPDTNSGNTIYF.

The sample holds many counts of this clone. V is TRBV19 and J is TRBJ1-3, with unresolved D. CDR3 size: 13 residues. V was trimmed by 10 bases and J by 0 bases, leaving 10 bases between them. CDR1 LNHDA and CDR2 SQIVND come from the germline V gene (reference sequence). As DNA, the CDR3 is TGTGCCACGAGGGTCGGCTCTGGAAACACCATATATTTT. It yields the protein CATRVGSGNTIYF.

V usage is TRBV5-1 and J usage is TRBJ2-2; TRBD2 is a possible D gene (5 bases). The CDR3 runs 14 residues. Germline V gene data show CDR1 as SGHRS and CDR2 as YFSETQ. V lost 3 bases to trimming and J lost 6 bases, with 12 bases between them. DNA of the CDR3: TGCGCCAGCAGCTCCCTTAGAGGGTCCGGGGAGCTGTTTTTT. It encodes CASSSLRGSGELFF.

This CDR3 reads CASRPRLVSGELFF. In nucleotides, the CDR3 is TGTGCCAGCAGGCCCAGACTAGTTTCCGGGGAGCTGTTTTTT. The chain has TRBV7-2 and TRBJ2-2; tentative D call: TRBD2 (6 bases). Germline assignment: CDR1 SGHTA and CDR2 FQGNSA. V lost 6 bases to trimming and J lost 6 bases, with 14 bases between them. The CDR3 is 14 residues long.

This chain links TRBV18 with TRBJ1-1, with 12 bases matching TRBD1. The CDR3 runs to 16 residues. Germline V CDR1 and CDR2: KGHSH, LQKENI. V shed 3 bases and J 11 bases; nucleotides not matched to a gene: 13. The DNA for the CDR3 is TGTGCCAGCTCACCTTCAAACCCGGGACAGGGGGCTTCTGCTTTCTTT. Protein: CASSPSNPGQGASAFF.

The CDR3 DNA is TGTGCCAGCAGTGGACCGGGACAGGGGCAAGAGACCCAGTACTTC. Translated, it gives CASSGPGQGQETQYF. This rearrangement joins TRBV25-1 to TRBJ2-5, with TRBD1 identical over 10 bases. The CDR3 is 15 residues long. The germline V gene encodes CDR1 MGHDK and CDR2 SYGVNS. Trimming removed 4 bases from V and 2 bases from J; junction bases left unmatched: 4.

This rearrangement joins TRBV10-3 to TRBJ1-2; unclear D gene. Germline CDR1 reads ENHRY; CDR2 reads SYGVKD. V dropped 1 base and J dropped 6 bases, with 6 bases sitting between them. The CDR3 runs to 12 residues. CDR3 in DNA: TGTGCCATCAGTGAGTTCGGGGATGGCTACACCTTC. Translation gives CAISEFGDGYTF.

The chain is built from TRBV18 and TRBJ1-1, with 8 bases aligning to TRBD1. Trimming removed 7 bases from V and 2 bases from J; junction bases left unmatched: 6. Germline-derived CDR1 and CDR2 are KGHSH and LQKENI. The CDR3 covers 14 residues. The CDR3 sequence is CASFSDRANTEAFF. The CDR3 DNA follows: TGTGCCAGCTTCTCGGACAGGGCAAACACTGAAGCTTTCTTT.

The rearrangement joins TRBV27 to TRBJ1-5; D unresolved. Between the trimmed V and J ends, which lost 5 bases and 0 bases, there was a span of 14 bases. There are 16 residues in the CDR3. Germline V gene sequence: CDR1 MNHEY, CDR2 SMNVEV (reference sequence). The CDR3 DNA sequence: TGTGCCAGCAGTCCCCGGGCAGGCGCTAGCAATCAGCCCCAGCATTTT. Translating gives CASSPRAGASNQPQHF.